This T cell receptor (beta chain) was found in a study of cytomegalovirus exposure and HLA in healthy donors. At the level of the study: The study placed 70% to 90% of its approximately 400 genotyped donors in the Caucasian-associated ancestry cluster.

V gave up 4 bases and J gave up 1 base; unmatched junction bases: 12. This CDR3 is built from 17 residues. Germline values: CDR1 GTSNPN, CDR2 SVGIG (reference sequence). As for this clone: The antigen remains unidentified.

This PCR relied on a set of 60 Vbeta primers and 13 Jbeta primers. This table comes from immunoSEQ multiplex PCR, and its TCRdb copy is limited to in-frame clones, with some not included. In the table there are some 150,000 clones, roughly 77% of which are singletons. Study-level findings and limits: Previous analysis showed most TCR beta V segments were productive about 90% or about 30% of the time.

Input material: PBMCs. The chain is built from TRBV30 and TRBJ1-4, with 7 bases matching TRBD1. This TCR was sampled from a man aged 30 to 45 in good health and CMV-seropositive. CDR3 residues: CAWMRQGGFLTNEKLFF. DNA of the CDR3: TGTGCCTGGATGAGACAGGGTGGCTTCTTAACTAATGAAAAACTGTTTTTT.